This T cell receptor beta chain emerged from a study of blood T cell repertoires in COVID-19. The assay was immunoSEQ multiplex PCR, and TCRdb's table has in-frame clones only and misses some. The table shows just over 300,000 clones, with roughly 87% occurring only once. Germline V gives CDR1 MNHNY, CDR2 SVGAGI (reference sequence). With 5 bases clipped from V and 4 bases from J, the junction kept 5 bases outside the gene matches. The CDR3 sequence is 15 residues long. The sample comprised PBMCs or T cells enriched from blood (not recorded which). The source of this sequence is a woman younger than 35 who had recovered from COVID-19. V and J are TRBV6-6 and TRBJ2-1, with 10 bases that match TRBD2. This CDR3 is CASSPGLADYNEQFF. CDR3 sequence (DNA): TGTGCCAGCAGTCCAGGACTAGCGGATTACAATGAGCAGTTCTTC.